A selection of T cell receptor beta chains follows, all from one sample in a study of somatic mutations in cytotoxic T cells in rheumatoid arthritis. Repertoires were generated with immunoSEQ multiplex PCR, while TCRdb's copy carries only in-frame clones and drops some. Altogether more than 15,000 clones are present, roughly 65% being singletons, with the ten largest covering over 15%. Source material: CD8+ T cells sorted from blood. The receptors come from an adult with rheumatoid arthritis. The CDR3 runs from the conserved cysteine through the conserved F or W. The order of the fields is J gene, CDR3 length, D gene, clone size, V gene, CDR3 protein, CDR3 DNA. A D gene is named only where the DNA matches it firmly. Clone size is stated in some rows and not others, as once, few, many or a class when expanded.

>TRBJ2-5|13|NA|NA|TRBV10-3
CAISESLMETQYF
TGTGCCATCAGTGAGTCGCTCATGGAGACCCAGTACTTC
>TRBJ2-7|13|NA|NA|TRBV30
CAWSDGGNYEQYF
TGTGCCTGGAGTGACGGGGGTAACTACGAGCAGTACTTC
>TRBJ2-7|15|NA|medium-sized|TRBV19
CASSIYPRAFYEQYF
TGTGCCAGTAGTATTTACCCGAGGGCTTTCTACGAGCAGTACTTC
>TRBJ1-1|13|NA|NA|TRBV5-1
CASSLAGYTEAFF
TGCGCCAGCAGCTTGGCAGGGTACACTGAAGCTTTCTTT
>TRBJ2-3|12|NA|medium-sized|TRBV6-6
CASSPTADTQYF
TGTGCCAGCAGTCCAACCGCGGATACGCAGTATTTT
>TRBJ2-1|13|TRBD2|NA|TRBV27
CASSYEREGEQFF
TGTGCCAGCAGTTACGAAAGGGAGGGTGAGCAGTTCTTC
>TRBJ2-2|18|NA|NA|TRBV7-8
CASSLSPSGYSNTGELFF
TGTGCCAGCAGCTTATCCCCGTCGGGCTATTCGAACACCGGGGAGCTGTTTTTT
>TRBJ2-7|14|NA|NA|TRBV28
CASSPRDPTYEQYF
TGTGCCAGCAGTCCCAGGGACCCAACCTACGAGCAGTACTTC
>TRBJ2-7|13|TRBD1|NA|TRBV13
CASSPDRTYEQYF
TGTGCCAGCAGCCCGGACAGGACCTACGAGCAGTACTTC
>TRBJ1-4|14|TRBD1|NA|TRBV13
CASSLRQGSGKLFF
TGTGCCAGCAGCCTAAGACAGGGGTCCGGAAAACTGTTTTTT
>TRBJ1-6|17|TRBD1|NA|TRBV19
CASSVLPGTGYNSPLHF
TGTGCCAGTAGTGTCCTACCCGGGACAGGGTATAATTCACCCCTCCACTTT
>TRBJ1-5|14|NA|NA|TRBV5-5
CASSLYESNQPQHF
TGTGCCAGCAGCTTGTATGAGAGCAATCAGCCCCAGCATTTT
>TRBJ2-1|15|NA|NA|TRBV5-4
CASSLMGGSYNEQFF
TGTGCCAGCAGCTTGATGGGGGGCTCCTACAATGAGCAGTTCTTC
>TRBJ2-7|13|NA|few|TRBV19
CASSPSVWHEQYF
TGTGCCAGTAGTCCCAGTGTGTGGCACGAGCAGTACTTC
>TRBJ2-1|17|NA|once|TRBV19
CASSIDLGRATYNEQFF
TGTGCCAGTAGTATAGATCTGGGCAGGGCGACCTACAATGAGCAGTTCTTC
>TRBJ2-2|15|NA|few|TRBV7-9
CASSELQAGAGELFF
TGTGCCAGCAGCGAGTTACAGGCGGGTGCCGGGGAGCTGTTTTTT
>TRBJ2-2|14|NA|NA|TRBV11-3
CASSLGANTGELFF
TGTGCCAGCAGCTTGGGGGCGAACACCGGGGAGCTGTTTTTT
>TRBJ1-3|14|NA|NA|TRBV2
CASSERGDGNTIYF
TGTGCCAGCAGTGAACGAGGTGATGGAAACACCATATATTTT
>TRBJ2-3|16|NA|few|TRBV19
CASSFLAELSTDTQYF
TGTGCCAGTAGTTTTCTAGCAGAACTTAGCACAGATACGCAGTATTTT
>TRBJ1-6|16|TRBD1|NA|TRBV5-6
CASRQTGVAYNSPLHF
TGTGCCAGCAGGCAGACAGGGGTCGCCTATAATTCACCCCTCCACTTT
>TRBJ2-2|16|NA|few|TRBV10-2
CASSTGTSGDTGELFF
TGCGCCAGCAGCACCGGGACCTCCGGCGACACCGGGGAGCTGTTTTTT
>TRBJ2-7|14|NA|NA|TRBV27
CASSTGDGTYEQYF
TGTGCCAGCAGTACCGGGGATGGAACCTACGAGCAGTACTTC
>TRBJ1-1|12|NA|NA|TRBV10-3
CAISGWNTEAFF
TGTGCCATCAGTGGGTGGAACACTGAAGCTTTCTTT
>TRBJ2-3|16|TRBD2|NA|TRBV19
CASSIESSGPTDTQYF
TGTGCCAGTAGTATAGAGTCTAGCGGGCCCACAGATACGCAGTATTTT
>TRBJ1-2|12|NA|NA|TRBV6-5
CASRGFNYGYTF
TGTGCCAGCAGGGGGTTTAACTATGGCTACACCTTC
>TRBJ2-1|17|TRBD2|NA|TRBV29-1
CSVEDLASGGNYNEQFF
TGCAGCGTTGAAGATCTTGCTAGCGGGGGGAATTACAATGAGCAGTTCTTC
>TRBJ2-3|15|NA|NA|TRBV5-6
CASSLSQKSTDTQYF
TGTGCCAGCAGCTTGTCTCAAAAGAGCACAGATACGCAGTATTTT